This T cell receptor beta chain was sequenced in a study of OX40 agonist ivuxolimab in advanced cancers. Points from the study as a whole: In general, CD8+ T cells held more expanded clones than CD4+ did, on average.

Per germline, CDR1 SGHVS and CDR2 FQNEAQ. V dropped 1 base and J dropped 4; count of bases not matched to a gene: 6. This CDR3 has 16 residues. Sequencing was performed with immunoSEQ multiplex PCR; in TCRdb, only in-frame clones are kept and a portion is missing. The sample has some 95,000 clones; around 92% are singletons. Points on this clone: As yet, its antigen is unknown.

Material: CD4+ or CD8+ T cells sorted from blood, obtained in a trial of the OX40 agonist ivuxolimab. This clonotype was sampled from an adult with an advanced solid tumor such as melanoma, head and neck, liver or kidney cancer. The chain uses TRBV7-8 and TRBJ2-5, with 10 bases aligning to TRBD1. This CDR3 is CASSLVFGQGVETQYF. DNA of the CDR3: TGTGCCAGCAGCTTAGTATTCGGACAGGGGGTAGAGACCCAGTACTTC.